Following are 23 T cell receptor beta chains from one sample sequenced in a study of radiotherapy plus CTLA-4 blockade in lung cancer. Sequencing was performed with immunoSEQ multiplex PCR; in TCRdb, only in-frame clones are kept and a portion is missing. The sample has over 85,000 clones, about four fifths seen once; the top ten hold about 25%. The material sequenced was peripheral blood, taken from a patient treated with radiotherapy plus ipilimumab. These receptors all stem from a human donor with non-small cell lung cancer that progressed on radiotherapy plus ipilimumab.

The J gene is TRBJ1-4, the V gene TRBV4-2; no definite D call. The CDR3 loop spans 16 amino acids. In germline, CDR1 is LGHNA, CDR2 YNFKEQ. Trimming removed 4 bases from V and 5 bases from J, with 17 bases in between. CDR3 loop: CASSRTETSKNEKLFF. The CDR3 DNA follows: TGTGCCAGCAGCCGGACGGAGACAAGTAAAAATGAAAAACTGTTTTTT.

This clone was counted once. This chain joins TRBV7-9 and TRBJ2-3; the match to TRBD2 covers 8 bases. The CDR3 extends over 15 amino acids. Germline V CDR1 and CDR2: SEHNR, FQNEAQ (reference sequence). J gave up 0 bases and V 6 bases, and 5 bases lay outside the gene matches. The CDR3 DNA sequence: TGTGCCAGCAGAGCGACTAGCGCTAGCACAGATACGCAGTATTTT. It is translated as CASRATSASTDTQYF.

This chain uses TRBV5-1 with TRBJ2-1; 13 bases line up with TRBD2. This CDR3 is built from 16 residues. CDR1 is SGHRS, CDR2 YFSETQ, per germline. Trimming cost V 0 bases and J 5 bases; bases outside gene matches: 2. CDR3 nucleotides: TGCGCCAGCAGCTTGGAACTAGCGGGAGGGGACAATGAGCAGTTCTTC. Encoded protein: CASSLELAGGDNEQFF. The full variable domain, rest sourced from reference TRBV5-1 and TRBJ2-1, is KAGVTQTPRYLIKTRGQQVTLSCSPISGHRSVSWYQQTPGQGLQFLFEYFSETQRNKGNFPGRFSGRQFSNSRSEMNVSTLELGDSALYLCASSLELAGGDNEQFFGPGTRLTVL.

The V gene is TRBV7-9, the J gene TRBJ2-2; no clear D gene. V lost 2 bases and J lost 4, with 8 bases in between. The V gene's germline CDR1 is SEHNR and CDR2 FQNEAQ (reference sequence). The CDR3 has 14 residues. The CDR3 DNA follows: TGTGCCAGCAGCTTATCTCCTGGCACCGGGGAGCTGTTTTTT. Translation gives CASSLSPGTGELFF.

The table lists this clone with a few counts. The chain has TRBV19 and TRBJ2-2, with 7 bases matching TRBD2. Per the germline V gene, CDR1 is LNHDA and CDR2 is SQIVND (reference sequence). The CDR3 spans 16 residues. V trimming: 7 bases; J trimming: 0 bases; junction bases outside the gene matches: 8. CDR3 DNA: TGTGCCAGTAATGGGCTAGCGGCAACGAACACCGGGGAGCTGTTTTTT. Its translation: CASNGLAATNTGELFF.

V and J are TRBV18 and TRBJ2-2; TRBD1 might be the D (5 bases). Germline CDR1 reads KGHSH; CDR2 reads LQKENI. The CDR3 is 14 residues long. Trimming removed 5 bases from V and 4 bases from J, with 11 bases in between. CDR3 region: CASSDQGGTGELFF. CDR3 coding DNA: TGTGCCAGCTCAGACCAGGGTGGCACCGGGGAGCTGTTTTTT.

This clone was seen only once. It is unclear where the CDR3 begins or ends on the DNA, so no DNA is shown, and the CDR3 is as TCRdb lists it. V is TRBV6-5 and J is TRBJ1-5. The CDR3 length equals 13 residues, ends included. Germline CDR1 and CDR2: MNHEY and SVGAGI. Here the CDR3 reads CASSTSGNQPQHF.

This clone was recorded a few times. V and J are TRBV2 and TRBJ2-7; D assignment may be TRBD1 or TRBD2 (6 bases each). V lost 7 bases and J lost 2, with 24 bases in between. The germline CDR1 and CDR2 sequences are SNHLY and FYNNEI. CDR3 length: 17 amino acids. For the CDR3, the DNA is TGTGCCAGCAAGGGGACGGGGGCGCAGGGACCCACCTACGAGCAGTACTTC. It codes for CASKGTGAQGPTYEQYF.

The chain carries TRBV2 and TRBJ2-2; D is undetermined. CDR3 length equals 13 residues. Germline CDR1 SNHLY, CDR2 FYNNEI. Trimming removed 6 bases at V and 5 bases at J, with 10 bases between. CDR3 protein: CASSDRVTGELFF. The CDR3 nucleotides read TGTGCCAGCAGCGATAGGGTGACCGGGGAGCTGTTTTTT.

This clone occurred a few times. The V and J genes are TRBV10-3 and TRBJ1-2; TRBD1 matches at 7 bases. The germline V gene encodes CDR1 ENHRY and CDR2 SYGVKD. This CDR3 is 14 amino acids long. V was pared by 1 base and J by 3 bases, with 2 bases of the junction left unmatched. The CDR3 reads CAISEYTGDYGYTF. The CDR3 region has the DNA TGTGCCATCAGTGAGTATACAGGGGACTATGGCTACACCTTC.

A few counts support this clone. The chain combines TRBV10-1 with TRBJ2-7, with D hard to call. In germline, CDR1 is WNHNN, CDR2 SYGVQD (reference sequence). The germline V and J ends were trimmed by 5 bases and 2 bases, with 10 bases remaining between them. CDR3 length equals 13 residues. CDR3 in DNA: TGCGCCAGCAGTCCTCGGTGGGCCTACGAGCAGTACTTC. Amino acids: CASSPRWAYEQYF.

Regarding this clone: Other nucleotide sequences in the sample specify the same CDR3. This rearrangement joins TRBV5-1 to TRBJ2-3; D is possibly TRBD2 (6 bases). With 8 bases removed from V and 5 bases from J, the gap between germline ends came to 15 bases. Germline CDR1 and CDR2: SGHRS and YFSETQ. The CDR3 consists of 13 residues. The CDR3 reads CASSPGTLDTQYF. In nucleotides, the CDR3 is TGCGCCAGTAGCCCGGGGACTCTAGATACGCAGTATTTT.

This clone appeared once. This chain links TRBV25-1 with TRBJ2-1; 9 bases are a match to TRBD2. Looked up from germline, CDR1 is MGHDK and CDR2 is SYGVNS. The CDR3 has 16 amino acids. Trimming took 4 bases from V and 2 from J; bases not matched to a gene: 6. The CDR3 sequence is CASSGGTSRTYNEQFF. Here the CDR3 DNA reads TGTGCCAGCAGTGGAGGGACTAGCCGGACCTACAATGAGCAGTTCTTC.

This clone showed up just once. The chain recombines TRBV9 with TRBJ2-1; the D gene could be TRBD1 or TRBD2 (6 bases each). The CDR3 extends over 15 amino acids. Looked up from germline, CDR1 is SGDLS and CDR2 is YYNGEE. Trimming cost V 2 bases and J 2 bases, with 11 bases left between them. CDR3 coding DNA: TGTGCCAGCAGCGTCGGGGGCGGGACCTACAATGAGCAGTTCTTC. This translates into CASSVGGGTYNEQFF.

In nucleotides, the CDR3 is TGTGCCAGCAGCGGGGGGGACGAGCAGTACGTC. As protein: CASSGGDEQYV. J is TRBJ2-7 and V is TRBV9; D might be TRBD2 (6 bases). There are 11 residues in the CDR3. The germline V and J ends were trimmed by 3 bases and 5 bases, with 6 bases remaining between them. CDR1 and CDR2 from the germline V gene are SGDLS and YYNGEE.

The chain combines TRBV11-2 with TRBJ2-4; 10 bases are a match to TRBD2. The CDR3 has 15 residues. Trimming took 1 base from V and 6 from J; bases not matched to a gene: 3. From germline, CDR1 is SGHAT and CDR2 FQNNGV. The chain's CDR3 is CASSLGAGGANIQYF. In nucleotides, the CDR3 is TGTGCCAGCAGCTTAGGAGCGGGAGGGGCAAACATTCAGTACTTC.

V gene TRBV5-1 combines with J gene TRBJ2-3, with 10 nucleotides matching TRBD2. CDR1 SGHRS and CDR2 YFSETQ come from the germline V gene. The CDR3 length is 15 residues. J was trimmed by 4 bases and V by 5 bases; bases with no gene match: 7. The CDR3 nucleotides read TGCGCCAGCAGATACCGGACTAGCGGACCAGATACGCAGTATTTT. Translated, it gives CASRYRTSGPDTQYF. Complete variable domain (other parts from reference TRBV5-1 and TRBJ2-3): KAGVTQTPRYLIKTRGQQVTLSCSPISGHRSVSWYQQTPGQGLQFLFEYFSETQRNKGNFPGRFSGRQFSNSRSEMNVSTLELGDSALYLCASRYRTSGPDTQYFGPGTRLTVL.

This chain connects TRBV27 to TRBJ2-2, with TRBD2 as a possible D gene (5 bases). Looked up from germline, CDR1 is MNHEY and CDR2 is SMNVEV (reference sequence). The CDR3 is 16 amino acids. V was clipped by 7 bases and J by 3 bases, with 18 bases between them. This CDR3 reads CASTIRRGGDTGELFF. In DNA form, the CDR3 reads TGTGCCAGCACTATACGTCGGGGTGGAGACACCGGGGAGCTGTTTTTT.

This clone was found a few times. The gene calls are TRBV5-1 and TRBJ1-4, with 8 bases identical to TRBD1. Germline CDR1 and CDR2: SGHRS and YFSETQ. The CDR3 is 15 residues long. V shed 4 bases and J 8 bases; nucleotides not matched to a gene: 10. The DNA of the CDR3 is TGCGCCAGCAGCCAACAGGGGGGCCCGAAGGAAAAACTGTTTTTT. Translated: CASSQQGGPKEKLFF.

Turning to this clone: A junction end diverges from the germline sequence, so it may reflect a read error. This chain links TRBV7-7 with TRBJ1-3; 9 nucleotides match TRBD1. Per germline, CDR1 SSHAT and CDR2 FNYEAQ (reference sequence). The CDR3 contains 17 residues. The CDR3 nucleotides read TGTGCTAGCAGCGAGGGACAGGGATTGCTCTCTGGAAACACCATATATTTT. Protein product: CASSEGQGLLSGNTIYF.

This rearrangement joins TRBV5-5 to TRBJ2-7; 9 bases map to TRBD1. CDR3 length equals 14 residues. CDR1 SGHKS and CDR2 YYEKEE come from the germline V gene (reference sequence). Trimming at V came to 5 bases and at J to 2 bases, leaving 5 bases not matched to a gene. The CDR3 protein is CASRPDRGTYEQYF. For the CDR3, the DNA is TGTGCCAGCAGGCCGGACAGGGGCACCTACGAGCAGTACTTC.

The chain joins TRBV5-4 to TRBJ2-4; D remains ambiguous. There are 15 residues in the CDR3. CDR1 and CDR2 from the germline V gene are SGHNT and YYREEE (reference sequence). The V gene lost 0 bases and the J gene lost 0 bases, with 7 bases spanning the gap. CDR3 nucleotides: TGTGCCAGCAGCTTGGAGACGGCAGCCAAAAACATTCAGTACTTC. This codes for CASSLETAAKNIQYF. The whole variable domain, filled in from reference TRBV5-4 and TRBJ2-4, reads ETGVTQSPTHLIKTRGQQVTLRCSSQSGHNTVSWYQQALGQGPQFIFQYYREEENGRGNFPPRFSGLQFPNYSSELNVNALELDDSALYLCASSLETAAKNIQYFGAGTRLSVL.

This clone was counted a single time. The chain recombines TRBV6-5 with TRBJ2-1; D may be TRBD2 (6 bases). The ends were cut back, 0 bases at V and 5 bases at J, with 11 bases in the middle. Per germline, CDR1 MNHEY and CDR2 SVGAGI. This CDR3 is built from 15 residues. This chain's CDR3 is CASSYSSGANNEQFF. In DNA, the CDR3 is TGTGCCAGCAGTTACTCTAGCGGAGCCAACAATGAGCAGTTCTTC.